This T cell receptor beta chain derives from a study of CD8+CD57+ T cells in acquired aplastic anemia. About the research overall: Recorded DNA amounts for sorted CD4+ and CD8+ cells had an average of approximately 3 ug.

The authors sequenced patients whose flow cytometry had shown CD8+CD57+ cell expansion. The study sampled blood from patients who had received no therapy. Genomic DNA constituted the template upon which TCR beta VDJ and CDR3 profiling was performed. TCRdb used MiXCR to reprocess the reads, holding one entry per CDR3 protein. The table has 150,000 to 200,000 distinct CDR3 sequences, approximately 48% seen once. This clonotype was seen just once. Its target is not known. CDR1 SGHTA and CDR2 FQGTGA come from the germline V gene. The V and J ends lost 4 bases and 0 bases respectively, with 12 bases between them. This CDR3 contains 15 residues. Study results and caveats: Between patients and controls, over 25 CD8+ CDR3 sequences were found in common.

This receptor was taken from a human donor with aplastic anemia. The chain carries TRBV7-3 and TRBJ1-1; no definite D call. Sequencing was done on a sample of sorted CD4+, CD8+, or CD8+CD57+ T cells (not recorded which) from PBMCs. The CDR3 protein is CASSSPSGLNTEAFF. CDR3 coding DNA: TGTGCCAGCAGCTCACCGTCCGGCCTGAACACTGAAGCTTTCTTT.